Below are 13 T cell receptor beta chains sequenced from a single sample in a study of fetal regulatory T cell absence and autoimmunity. Assay: immunoSEQ multiplex PCR; the TCRdb copy retains only in-frame clones and omits some. The table lists more than 90,000 clones, 72% of them singletons, with 1.5% to 2% in the top ten. The sequenced sample was pancreas tissue. Every receptor here comes from a male donor with IPEX syndrome.

In this sample, this clone turned up a few times. V and J are TRBV18 and TRBJ2-7; D perhaps matches TRBD1 (5 bases). Germline CDR1 and CDR2: KGHSH and LQKENI. V was clipped by 4 bases and J by 2 bases, with 12 bases between them. This CDR3 comprises 14 residues. CDR3 DNA: TGTGCCAGCTCACTACGGACAAATACCTACGAGCAGTACTTC. It yields the protein CASSLRTNTYEQYF.

The gene calls are TRBV30 and TRBJ1-5, with 11 bases fitting TRBD1. The CDR3 totals 16 residues. V was clipped by 2 bases and J by 3 bases; unmatched bases: 6. Germline CDR1 GTSNPN, CDR2 SVGIG (reference sequence). In DNA form, the CDR3 reads TGTGCCTGGAGTCTCCGGGACAGGGGGAACAATCAGCCCCAGCATTTT. Protein sequence: CAWSLRDRGNNQPQHF.

This clone was recorded a few times. This chain links TRBV6-5 with TRBJ1-2; perhaps TRBD1 as D (5 bases). Per germline, CDR1 MNHEY and CDR2 SVGAGI. The CDR3 contains 14 residues. V was cut by 2 bases and J by 2 bases, with 9 bases left in between. For the CDR3, the DNA is TGTGCCAGCAGTTACGGGGACGGGAACTATGGCTACACCTTC. This encodes CASSYGDGNYGYTF.

V gene TRBV27 combines with J gene TRBJ2-1, with TRBD2 as a possible D gene (6 bases). The CDR3 totals 16 residues. The ends were cut back, 2 bases at V and 2 bases at J, with 13 bases in the middle. The germline V gene has CDR1 MNHEY and CDR2 SMNVEV (reference sequence). The CDR3 reads CASSLGGTGAYNEQFF. The CDR3 DNA sequence: TGTGCCAGCAGTTTAGGGGGGACGGGGGCCTACAATGAGCAGTTCTTC.

CDR3 region: CASSFRPGQGARETQYF. The DNA for the CDR3 is TGTGCCAGCAGCTTTCGACCGGGACAGGGGGCGAGGGAGACCCAGTACTTC. The chain joins TRBV11-1 to TRBJ2-5; 12 bases fit TRBD1. CDR3 length: 17 residues. The trim removed 3 bases at V and 5 bases at J, leaving 10 bases unmatched. Germline V gives CDR1 SGHAT, CDR2 FQDESV (reference sequence).

J is TRBJ2-7 and V is TRBV5-6, with 9 bases identical to TRBD2. The germline V gene has CDR1 SGHDT and CDR2 YYEEEE. The CDR3 sequence is 15 residues long. The ends lost 1 base at V and 1 base at J; junction bases unmatched: 3. CDR3: CASSLTSGGSYEQYF. Written as DNA, the CDR3 is TGTGCCAGCAGCTTGACCAGCGGGGGGTCCTACGAGCAGTACTTC.

The gene calls are TRBV11-3 and TRBJ2-2; D tentatively fits TRBD1 or TRBD2 (5 bases each). The CDR3 consists of 18 residues. Looked up from germline, CDR1 is SGHNT and CDR2 is YENEEA. V was shortened by 2 bases and J by 0 bases, with 16 bases between the two germline ends. The CDR3 region is CASSLSSRGFANTGELFF. CDR3 DNA sequence: TGTGCCAGCAGCTTAAGTAGTCGGGGCTTCGCGAACACCGGGGAGCTGTTTTTT.

As to this clone: Germline and junction disagree at one end, which may indicate a read error. The rearrangement joins TRBV7-8 to TRBJ2-3; possible D gene TRBD2, 5 bases. Germline V gives CDR1 SGHVS, CDR2 FQNEAQ. The CDR3 is made up of 14 amino acids. CDR3 DNA sequence: TGTGCCAGCAGCCTAGCCCGGAGCACAGATACGCAGTATTTT. It translates to CASSLARSTDTQYF.

The chain carries TRBV10-3 and TRBJ2-1; 12 positions agree with TRBD2. With 6 bases clipped from V and 2 bases from J, the junction kept 2 bases outside the gene matches. The CDR3 runs to 15 residues. In germline, CDR1 is ENHRY, CDR2 SYGVKD. CDR3 bases: TGTGCCATCAGGACTAGCGGGAGAGCCTACAATGAGCAGTTCTTC. This gives the protein CAIRTSGRAYNEQFF.

The chain joins TRBV6-1 to TRBJ1-1; D may be TRBD1 (6 bases). This CDR3 region has 14 residues. V lost 0 bases and J lost 4, with 9 bases in between. CDR1 is MNHNS, CDR2 SASEGT, per germline. The CDR3 DNA reads as TGTGCCAGCAGTGAAGCTACAGGGCTCACTGAAGCTTTCTTT. Its protein is CASSEATGLTEAFF.

The chain recombines TRBV5-1 with TRBJ2-2; 7 nucleotides line up with TRBD1. J was trimmed by 2 bases and V by 0 bases; bases with no gene match: 1. The CDR3 spans 15 residues. CDR1 and CDR2 from the germline V gene are SGHRS and YFSETQ. The CDR3, as DNA: TGCGCCAGCAGCTTGGGACAGGGAAACACCGGGGAGCTGTTTTTT. Its protein product is CASSLGQGNTGELFF.

This clone was observed a few times. This chain connects TRBV5-4 to TRBJ2-1; a weak D match, TRBD1 (5 bases). The V end was cut by 2 bases, the J end by 1 base, with 10 bases between. Looked up from germline, CDR1 is SGHNT and CDR2 is YYREEE (reference sequence). The CDR3 is made up of 15 amino acids. CDR3 coding DNA: TGTGCCAGCAGCTTAATTTACAGGTCCTACAATGAGCAGTTCTTC. This gives the protein CASSLIYRSYNEQFF. The full variable domain, with the rest looked up from reference TRBV5-4 and TRBJ2-1, is ETGVTQSPTHLIKTRGQQVTLRCSSQSGHNTVSWYQQALGQGPQFIFQYYREEENGRGNFPPRFSGLQFPNYSSELNVNALELDDSALYLCASSLIYRSYNEQFFGPGTRLTVL.

The chain has TRBV15 and TRBJ1-1; D is ambiguous. Germline V gene data show CDR1 as LNHNV and CDR2 as YYDKDF (reference sequence). Trimming removed 5 bases from V and 1 base from J, with 2 bases in between. This CDR3 has 11 residues. CDR3 amino acids: CATSRNTEAFF. CDR3 bases: TGTGCCACCAGCCGGAACACTGAAGCTTTCTTT.